These T cell receptor beta chains were read from a single sample in a study of T cell responses to AZD1222 COVID-19 vaccine. Sequencing used immunoSEQ multiplex PCR; TCRdb keeps in-frame clones, though not all of them. The sample lists over 130,000 clones; over 75% were seen once. This specimen was peripheral blood, taken 28 days after the second AZD1222 dose. The receptor set was obtained from an adult who received the AZD1222 COVID-19 vaccine. Both conserved end residues are part of each CDR3. A D gene is named only where the DNA matches it firmly. Clone size is not always given. Where it is, it says once, few, many or a class for expanded clones.

j_gene,d_gene,abundance,v_gene,CDR3nt,CDR3aa
TRBJ1-5,NA,NA,TRBV4-1,TGCGCCAGCAGCCAAGAGACGGCCAAGAATCAGCCCCAGCATTTT,CASSQETAKNQPQHF
TRBJ1-5,TRBD1,NA,TRBV9,TGTGCCAGCAGCGTAGGACCCTCGACGGGACAGAGCAATCAGCCCCAGCATTTT,CASSVGPSTGQSNQPQHF
TRBJ1-5,NA,NA,TRBV7-2,TGTGCCAGCAGCTTCGGACGGAGCAATCAGCCCCAGCATTTT,CASSFGRSNQPQHF
TRBJ2-5,TRBD1,NA,TRBV24-1,TGTGCCACCAGTGAAAGGGACAGTCAAGAGACCCAGTACTTC,CATSERDSQETQYF
TRBJ1-3,NA,NA,TRBV5-1,TGCGCCAGCAGCTTGGGGAGCTCTGGAAACACCATATATTTT,CASSLGSSGNTIYF
TRBJ1-2,TRBD1,NA,TRBV19,TGTGCCAGTAGTGAGGGACAGGCGGGTTTCGAGGCGTACACCTTC,CASSEGQAGFEAYTF
TRBJ2-5,TRBD2,NA,TRBV18,TGTGCCAGCTCAGGGACTAGCGGGCCCCAAGAGACCCAGTACTTC,CASSGTSGPQETQYF
TRBJ2-1,NA,once,TRBV5-4,TGTGCCGGGGCACCCGAAAACTCCTACAATGAGCAGTTCTTC,CAGAPENSYNEQFF
TRBJ2-1,NA,once,TRBV5-4,TGTGCCAGCAGCTCACGAACCTGGTCTAAGAGCTCCTACAATGAGCAGTTCTTC,CASSSRTWSKSSYNEQFF
TRBJ1-2,NA,NA,TRBV25-1,TGTGCCAGCAGTGAACTCCTCGCCAGGGGCTCTGGCTACACCTTC,CASSELLARGSGYTF
TRBJ1-4,NA,NA,TRBV5-6,TGTGCCAGCAGCTTTACTGGGAACCTGGGTGAAAAACTGTTTTTT,CASSFTGNLGEKLFF
TRBJ1-4,NA,NA,TRBV6-5,TGTGCCACCAGGAGGGGAAGTGAAAAACTGTTTTTT,CATRRGSEKLFF
TRBJ1-2,NA,NA,TRBV3-1/TRBV3-2,TGTGCCAGCAGCCAAGCTGGTAGGGGCGGGTATGGCTACACCTTC,CASSQAGRGGYGYTF
TRBJ2-1,NA,NA,TRBV3-1/TRBV3-2,TGTGCCAGCAGCCAAATGGGCACCGGTACGATATCGAGGGAGCAGTTCTTC,CASSQMGTGTISREQFF
TRBJ2-7,NA,NA,TRBV5-1,TGCGCCAGCAGCTTGGCCACCGGACAGCTAGCCTACGAGCAGTACTTC,CASSLATGQLAYEQYF
TRBJ2-1,NA,NA,TRBV3-1/TRBV3-2,TGTGCCAGCAGCCAAGATGTGGGGGTTGGCAATGAGCAGTTCTTC,CASSQDVGVGNEQFF
TRBJ1-1,NA,NA,TRBV5-1,TGCGCCAGCTCTGGAGAGACAGGCGTGTCAGGAGAAGCTTTCTTT,CASSGETGVSGEAFF
TRBJ1-5,TRBD1,NA,TRBV7-8,TGTGCCAGCAGCCCAGGGACAGGCCATCAGCCCCAGCATTTT,CASSPGTGHQPQHF
TRBJ2-7,NA,NA,TRBV7-9,TGTGCCAGCAGCTTAGCGCAGGGACAAGTCTACGAGCAGTACTTC,CASSLAQGQVYEQYF
TRBJ2-3,NA,NA,TRBV6-5,TGTGCCAGCAGTAAACCTGGACTCCCGGATACGCAGTATTTT,CASSKPGLPDTQYF
TRBJ1-1,TRBD1,once,TRBV25-1,TGTGCCAGCAGCGAAACAGGGGGGGCGGCTTTCTTT,CASSETGGAAFF
TRBJ2-7,TRBD1,NA,TRBV3-1/TRBV3-2,TGTGCCAGCAGCCAAGGGGGGACAGGTGGCTACGAGCAGTACTTC,CASSQGGTGGYEQYF
TRBJ2-7,TRBD1,once,TRBV27,TGTGCCAGCAGTTTAAGTGCGGGGACAGGGAGCAACGAGCAGTACTTC,CASSLSAGTGSNEQYF
TRBJ2-7,NA,NA,TRBV5-6,TGTGCCAGCAGCTCGGTCTTTACTAGTAACCCCACGGTGGGTGAGCAGTACTTC,CASSSVFTSNPTVGEQYF
TRBJ2-1,TRBD1,NA,TRBV29-1,TGCAGCGCTCTGACAGGGCGGCGAAATGAGCAGTTCTTC,CSALTGRRNEQFF
TRBJ2-1,TRBD1,NA,TRBV5-1,TGCGCCAGCAGCTCGGGCTCCGGGACAGGGGCTTACAATGAGCAGTTCTTC,CASSSGSGTGAYNEQFF
TRBJ2-2,NA,medium-sized,TRBV4-1,TGCGCCAGCAGCCAAGATATGACAGCCGGGGAGCTGTTTTTT,CASSQDMTAGELFF
TRBJ1-1,NA,once,TRBV15,TGTGCCACCAGCATCCAGGGGTCGGGGACTGAAGCTTTCTTT,CATSIQGSGTEAFF
TRBJ2-7,NA,NA,TRBV6-2/TRBV6-3,TGTGCCAGCAGTTACTCGCAGGGGAACTACGAGCAGTACTTC,CASSYSQGNYEQYF
TRBJ2-1,NA,NA,TRBV6-6,TGTGCCAGCAGCCGGTTAGGGGCGGGACCTAACAATGAGCAGTTCTTC,CASSRLGAGPNNEQFF
TRBJ2-3,NA,NA,TRBV5-6,TGTGCCAGCAGCTTAGTAGCGGAGCTAGGGAGGGATACGCAGTATTTT,CASSLVAELGRDTQYF
TRBJ1-1,NA,once,TRBV2,TGTGCCAGCAGTGAATCCGAAGCTTTCTTT,CASSESEAFF
TRBJ1-1,TRBD1,NA,TRBV9,TGTGCCAGCAGCGTGACAGGGGGCCTAAGGAACACTGAAGCTTTCTTT,CASSVTGGLRNTEAFF
TRBJ2-7,NA,NA,TRBV5-4,TGTGCCAGCAGCTTGGACGGCGGGGCGAGCTCCTACGAGCAGTACTTC,CASSLDGGASSYEQYF
TRBJ2-1,NA,NA,TRBV10-2,TGCGCCAGCAGGGTGGGGAATGAGCAGTTCTTC,CASRVGNEQFF
TRBJ2-3,TRBD2,NA,TRBV5-4,TGTGCCAGCGATTCCGGGACTAGCGGGAGAGAAGGCACAGATACGCAGTATTTT,CASDSGTSGREGTDTQYF
TRBJ1-2,TRBD1,NA,TRBV29-1,TGCAGCGCCGAGAGAGGGGGCGCCTATGGCTACACCTTC,CSAERGGAYGYTF
TRBJ1-5,NA,once,TRBV30,TGTGCCTGGAGTGTACCGGGGGCCAATAATCAGCCCCAGCATTTT,CAWSVPGANNQPQHF
TRBJ2-5,NA,NA,TRBV5-6,TGTGCCAGCAGCTTACCGCGACCCCTGGGGGTGGGGACCCAGTACTTC,CASSLPRPLGVGTQYF
TRBJ1-1,NA,NA,TRBV12-3/TRBV12-4,TGTGCCAGCAGTTTCGGGTCGAGAACTGAAGCTTTCTTT,CASSFGSRTEAFF
TRBJ1-4,NA,NA,TRBV25-1,TGTGCCAGCAGTGAATCAATCTTCCGGGGACTGTTTTTT,CASSESIFRGLFF
TRBJ1-2,NA,NA,TRBV2,TGTGCCAGCAGTGGTGGGGATGGCGTCGGAGGCTACACCTTC,CASSGGDGVGGYTF
TRBJ1-5,NA,NA,TRBV28,TGTGCCAGCAGTGCCCTTAATCAGCCCCAGCATTTT,CASSALNQPQHF
TRBJ2-7,NA,NA,TRBV9,TGTGCCAGCAGCGTAGGGAGTCATGGCACCTCCTACGAGCAGTACTTC,CASSVGSHGTSYEQYF
TRBJ2-5,NA,NA,TRBV21-1,TGTGCCAGCAGCAGGGGGCTCAGAGAGACCCAGTACTTC,CASSRGLRETQYF
TRBJ1-1,NA,NA,TRBV6-6,TGTGCCAGCAATTTAGGAACTGAAGCTTTCTTT,CASNLGTEAFF
TRBJ1-1,NA,NA,TRBV3-1/TRBV3-2,TGTGCCAGCAGCCAAGATGTCAGTGAAGCTTTCTTT,CASSQDVSEAFF
TRBJ2-2,TRBD2,NA,TRBV19,TGTGCCAGTGGGGTAACAGGACTAGGAACCGGGGAGCTGTTTTTT,CASGVTGLGTGELFF
TRBJ2-3,NA,NA,TRBV3-1/TRBV3-2,TGTGCCAGCAGGAAGGCGGGCGGCACAGATACGCAGTATTTT,CASRKAGGTDTQYF
TRBJ1-5,TRBD1,once,TRBV18,TGTGCCAGCTCACCCACCGGACAGGGGACACAGCCCCAGCATTTT,CASSPTGQGTQPQHF
TRBJ2-2,NA,NA,TRBV21-1,TGTGCCAGCAGCAAAGGGGTCAGGGGTACGGACACCGGGGAGCTGTTTTTT,CASSKGVRGTDTGELFF
TRBJ1-1,NA,NA,TRBV6-5,TGTGCCACCGGGGCTTTTGAAGCTTTCTTT,CATGAFEAFF
TRBJ1-2,NA,NA,TRBV3-1/TRBV3-2,TGTGCCAGCAGCCAAGCCCCTCGACAGGTCGCCTATGGCTACACCTTC,CASSQAPRQVAYGYTF
TRBJ2-1,NA,NA,TRBV15,TGTGCCACCGCGATCGGCTCCTACAATGAGCAGTTCTTC,CATAIGSYNEQFF
TRBJ1-1,NA,NA,TRBV29-1,TGCAGCACAAGTAGGGGGGCCTTGAACACTGAAGCTTTCTTT,CSTSRGALNTEAFF
TRBJ2-1,TRBD2,NA,TRBV4-2,TGTGCCAGCAGCTCTATAGCGGGACCGACCAATGAGCAGTTCTTC,CASSSIAGPTNEQFF
TRBJ1-1,NA,NA,TRBV3-1/TRBV3-2,TGTGCCAGCAGCCGGAAGGGGGGGGCTTTGAACACTGAAGCTTTCTTT,CASSRKGGALNTEAFF
TRBJ2-3,TRBD1,NA,TRBV29-1,TGCAGCGTTGAAGAGGGACAGGTCCTTCGGGTCACAGATACGCAGTATTTT,CSVEEGQVLRVTDTQYF
TRBJ1-2,NA,NA,TRBV6-5,TGTGCCAGCAGTCCCAACGGGGGCAATGGCTACACCTTC,CASSPNGGNGYTF
TRBJ2-1,TRBD2,NA,TRBV6-5,TGTGCCAGCAGTTACCTTAGCGGGAGGGCCGGGAATGAGCAGTTCTTC,CASSYLSGRAGNEQFF